What follows are 3 T cell receptor beta chains derived from one specimen sequenced in a study of identical twins. TCRdb reprocessed the 5' RACE reads with MiXCR, giving one entry per CDR3 protein. Among 600,000 to 800,000 distinct CDR3 sequences listed, 21% were seen once. The same data also contributed to another study, on T cells expressing NK-cell markers.

The sample comprised PBMCs. The receptors come from a woman between 18 and 29 years old in good health.

This rearrangement joins TRBV20-1 to TRBJ2-1; D possibly uses TRBD1 or TRBD2 (5 bases each). Germline V gives CDR1 DFQATT, CDR2 SNEGSKA (reference sequence). The V and J ends lost 6 bases and 4 bases respectively, with 16 bases between them. CDR3 length: 14 amino acids. As DNA, the CDR3 is TGCAGTGCCAACCGGGACGTTGGGTACAATGAGCAGTTCTTC. This gives the protein CSANRDVGYNEQFF.

V and J are TRBV3-1 and TRBJ2-3; 8 nucleotides agree with TRBD2. V trimming: 0 bases; J trimming: 3 bases; junction bases outside the gene matches: 14. The CDR3 sequence is 19 residues long. The germline CDR1 and CDR2 sequences are LGHDT and YNNKEL (reference sequence). The CDR3: CASSQDRYKERECTDTQYF. For the CDR3, the DNA is TGTGCCAGCAGCCAAGATCGGTACAAAGAGCGGGAGTGTACAGATACGCAGTATTTT.

This clonotype was recorded a few times. V usage is TRBV29-1 and J usage is TRBJ1-1, with D unclear. The V end lost 5 bases, the J end lost 0 bases, and 7 bases lay between the germline ends. The CDR3 contains 12 residues. Per germline, CDR1 SQVTM and CDR2 ANQGSEA. The CDR3 DNA follows: TGCAGCGTTTCGACCGTGAACACTGAAGCTTTCTTT. Translation gives CSVSTVNTEAFF.